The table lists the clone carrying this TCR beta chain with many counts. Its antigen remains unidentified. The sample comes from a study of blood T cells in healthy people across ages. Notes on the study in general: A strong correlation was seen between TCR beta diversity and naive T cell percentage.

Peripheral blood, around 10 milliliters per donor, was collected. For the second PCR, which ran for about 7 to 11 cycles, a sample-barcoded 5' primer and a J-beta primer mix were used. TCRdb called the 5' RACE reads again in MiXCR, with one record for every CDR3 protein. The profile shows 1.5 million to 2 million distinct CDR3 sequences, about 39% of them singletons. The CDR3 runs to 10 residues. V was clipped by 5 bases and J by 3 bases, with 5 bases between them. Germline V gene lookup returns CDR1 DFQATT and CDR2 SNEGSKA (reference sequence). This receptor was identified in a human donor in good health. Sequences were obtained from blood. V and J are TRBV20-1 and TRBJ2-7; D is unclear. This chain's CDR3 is CSAGIYEQYF. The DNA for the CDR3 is TGCAGTGCTGGAATCTACGAGCAGTACTTC.